This T cell receptor beta chain was observed in a study of blood T cell repertoires in COVID-19. Whole-study context: Two negative PCRs, clearance, or symptom resolution had been documented for recovered Cohort 3 donors. Both acute and convalescent COVID-19 samples were obtained from the United States, Italy and Spain.

Data came from immunoSEQ multiplex PCR; TCRdb stores just in-frame clones and leaves some out. The profile shows a few hundred thousand clones, around nine tenths of them singletons. Clinical histories supplied by participants themselves formed the basis of cohort assignment. Sequenced: PBMCs or T cells enriched from blood (not recorded which). The receptor comes from an older woman in a cohort exposed to, infected with or recovered from COVID-19 (not recorded which).

CDR3 nucleotides: TGCGCCAGCAGCTTGGCGGCGGGAGCGTACGAGCAGTACTTC. This codes for CASSLAAGAYEQYF. The chain recombines TRBV5-1 with TRBJ2-7; 7 bases fit TRBD2. The V gene's germline CDR1 is SGHRS and CDR2 YFSETQ. The trim removed 0 bases at V and 4 bases at J, leaving 4 bases unmatched. The CDR3 has 14 residues.